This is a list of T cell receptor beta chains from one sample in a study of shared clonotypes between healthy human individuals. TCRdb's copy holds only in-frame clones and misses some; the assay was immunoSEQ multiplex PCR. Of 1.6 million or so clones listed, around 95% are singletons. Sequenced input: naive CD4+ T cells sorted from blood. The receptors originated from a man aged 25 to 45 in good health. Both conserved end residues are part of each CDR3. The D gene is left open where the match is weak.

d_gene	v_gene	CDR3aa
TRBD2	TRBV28	CASSATSGRSTGELFF
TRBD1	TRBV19	CASSILGGSGNTIYF
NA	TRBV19	CASSTSRETQYF
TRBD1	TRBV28	CASNLAGTGPYEQYF
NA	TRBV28	CASSKGWEKLFF
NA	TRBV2	CASSGGNQETQYF
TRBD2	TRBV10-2	CASSGTSRTGELFF
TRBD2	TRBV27	CASSLLAPTSGRALTGELFF
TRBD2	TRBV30	CAWRSRTSFYEQYF
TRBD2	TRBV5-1	CASSLLAGYEQYF
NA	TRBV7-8	CASSSRGTEAFF
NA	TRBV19	CASKEVTTNEKLFF
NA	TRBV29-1	CSHSLNTEAFF
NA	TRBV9	CASSVVGWGTDTQYF
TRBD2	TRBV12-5	CASLLAGTDTQYF
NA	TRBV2	CASSGESSYEQYF
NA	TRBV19	CASSIRYYNEQFF
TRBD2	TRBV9	CASSVAGGRASTDTQYF
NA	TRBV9	CASSAGINYGYTF
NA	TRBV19	CASSMFAGLSSYNEQFF
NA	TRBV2	CASSVPGWHIQYF
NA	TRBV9	CASSVVGSPNEQFF
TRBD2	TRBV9	CASSVTSGNTGELFF
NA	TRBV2	CAASKGYEQYF
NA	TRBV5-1	CASSLLQETQYF
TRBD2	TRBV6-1	CASNLAASYEQYF
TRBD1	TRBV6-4	CASSATGTGEGYTF
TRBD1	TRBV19	CASSMDHRGPKGNTEAFF
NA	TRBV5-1	CASSLDGQGYEQYF
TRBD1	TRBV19	CASSTPGQRTGELFF
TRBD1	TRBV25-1	CASRWTGLGETQYF
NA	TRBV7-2	CASSLDGSNTGELFF
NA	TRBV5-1	CASSPETTGANTGELFF
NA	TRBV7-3	CASSLKGGGYEQYF
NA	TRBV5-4	CASSSGIGYEQYF
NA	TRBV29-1	CSVEADSEAFF
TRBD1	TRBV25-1	CASSEPGGHYGYTF
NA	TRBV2	CASRTSATLSSYGYTF
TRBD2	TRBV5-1	CASSLVGLAGVRYNEQFF
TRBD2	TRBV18	CASSKTSGRGTDTQYF
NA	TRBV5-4	CASSLDRTGYTF
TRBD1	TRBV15	CATSREGQSYEQYF
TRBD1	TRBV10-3	CAISESGDSGPQHF